Listed below are T cell receptor beta chains from one sample, sequenced in a study of T-cell reconstitution after alpha-beta-depleted transplantation in children. TCRdb ran MiXCR on the PCR reads and lists one entry per CDR3 protein. The sample holds 300,000 to 400,000 distinct CDR3 sequences, approximately 12% seen once. Material: PBMCs, obtained from the stem cell graft. The receptors originated from a human donor who donated a stem cell graft to a child with Fanconi anemia. The CDR3 runs from the conserved cysteine through the conserved F or W. The D gene is left open where the match is weak. For some rows the clone size is stated as once, few or many, or as a class when expanded; others skip it.

>TRBJ1-1|-|TRBV3-1|many
TGTGCCAGCAGCCAAGATCGGGGAGAGGGGACTGAAGCTTTCTTT
CASSQDRGEGTEAFF
>TRBJ1-1|-|TRBV3-1|-
TGTGCCAGCAGCCAAGCACGGGGTTTAACGGGGACTGAAGCTTTCTTT
CASSQARGLTGTEAFF
>TRBJ2-6|-|TRBV2|few
TGTGCCAGCAGTGAAGCTAGAGTTTCAGTTGGGGCCAACGTCCTGACTTTC
CASSEARVSVGANVLTF
>TRBJ1-2|-|TRBV11-2|-
TGTGCCAGCAGCCCCCCCCGGGTAAGGGGCTACACCTTC
CASSPPRVRGYTF
>TRBJ2-6|-|TRBV29-1|many
TGCAGCGTTGGAACAGGGACCTCTGGGGCCAACGTCCTGACTTTC
CSVGTGTSGANVLTF
>TRBJ2-1|TRBD1|TRBV13|-
TGTGCCAGCGGGACAGGGGAAATCGGTGAGCAGTTCTTC
CASGTGEIGEQFF
>TRBJ1-2|-|TRBV4-3|many
TGCGCCAGCAGCCAAGTCACGGGGCTGGCTAACTATGGCTACACCTTC
CASSQVTGLANYGYTF
>TRBJ2-3|-|TRBV28|few
TGTGCCAGCAGCGAACCCCACAGGGTTGATACGCAGTATTTT
CASSEPHRVDTQYF
>TRBJ1-3|TRBD1|TRBV7-2|few
TGTGCCAGCAGCGAGGCGCTTGGACAGGCCTCTGGAAACACCATATATTTT
CASSEALGQASGNTIYF
>TRBJ2-4|-|TRBV27|-
TGTGCCAGCAGTCCTCCCAGGGGCATTCAGTACTTC
CASSPPRGIQYF
>TRBJ1-2|TRBD1|TRBV6-5|-
TGTGCCAGCAGTGGACAGGAAGGCTACACCTTC
CASSGQEGYTF
>TRBJ2-5|-|TRBV5-1|many
TGCGCCAGCAGCCGGGGGTACCAAGAGACCCAGTACTTC
CASSRGYQETQYF
>TRBJ1-1|-|TRBV7-9|-
TGTGCCAGCAGCCAGGGTCGGGAGGAGAACACTGAAGCTTTCTTT
CASSQGREENTEAFF
>TRBJ2-5|TRBD2|TRBV20-1|many
TGCAGTCCTCTAGCGGCAGGGACCCAGTACTTC
CSPLAAGTQYF
>TRBJ1-1|-|TRBV10-2|many
TGCGCCAGCGGGGGGCTGGAGGGCAACACTGAAGCTTTCTTT
CASGGLEGNTEAFF
>TRBJ2-6|-|TRBV20-1|many
TGCAGTGCCCAACATCAAGGGTGGGGTGCTGGGGCCAACGTCCTGACTTTC
CSAQHQGWGAGANVLTF
>TRBJ1-1|TRBD1|TRBV12-3/TRBV12-4|many
TGTGCCAGCAGGCGACAGGGGGACACTGAAGCTTTCTTT
CASRRQGDTEAFF
>TRBJ2-2|-|TRBV10-2|-
TGCGCCAGCACCGGGGGTAGGAGGACCGGGGAGCTGTTTTTT
CASTGGRRTGELFF
>TRBJ2-1|TRBD2|TRBV4-1|few
TGCGCCAGCAGCCAAGATATCCCACTAGCGGGGCTCAATGAGCAGTTCTTC
CASSQDIPLAGLNEQFF
>TRBJ1-3|-|TRBV9|many
TGTGCCAGCAGCGTAGATGGAAACTCTGGAAACACCATATATTTT
CASSVDGNSGNTIYF
>TRBJ2-7|-|TRBV20-1|many
TGCAGTGCTAGAGATCTGGGGAGAGGCGAGCAGTACTTC
CSARDLGRGEQYF
>TRBJ1-1|-|TRBV12-3/TRBV12-4|-
TGTGCCAGCAGTTTTGAAAGGGGGACTGAAGCTTTCTTT
CASSFERGTEAFF
>TRBJ1-5|-|TRBV3-1|-
TGTGCCAGCAGCCAAGGAAAAGGTGATCAGCCCCAGCATTTT
CASSQGKGDQPQHF
>TRBJ2-1|TRBD1|TRBV7-9|few
TGTGCCAGCAGCTTTCCCGGGACAGGGGAGTACAATGAGCAGTTCTTC
CASSFPGTGEYNEQFF
>TRBJ1-1|-|TRBV4-2|few
TGTGCCAGCAGCCCATCTAAGGGACGGGTTAACACTGAAGCTTTCTTT
CASSPSKGRVNTEAFF
>TRBJ2-6|-|TRBV3-1|-
TGTGCCGCCCGCAGTACTGGGGCCAACGTCCTGACTTTC
CAARSTGANVLTF
>TRBJ2-5|TRBD1|TRBV5-1|-
TGTGCCAGGGGCTCACAGGGGCCGGAGACCCAGTACTTC
CARGSQGPETQYF
>TRBJ2-5|-|TRBV7-9|many
TGTGCCAGCAGCCAGCCTTCAGAGACCCAGTACTTC
CASSQPSETQYF
>TRBJ1-1|TRBD1|TRBV12-3/TRBV12-4|-
TGTGCCAGCGGAAGCGGACAGGGTAACACTGAAGCTTTCTTT
CASGSGQGNTEAFF
>TRBJ2-2|-|TRBV29-1|few
TGCAGCGTTGTGAAGGTACAGGGCAATACCGGGGAGCTGTTTTTT
CSVVKVQGNTGELFF
>TRBJ1-2|TRBD1|TRBV20-1|few
TGCAGTGCTAGAGACGCAGGGGGCTATGGCTACACCTTC
CSARDAGGYGYTF
>TRBJ2-2|TRBD1|TRBV12-3/TRBV12-4|few
TGTGCCAGCAGTTTCATCATACCGGGACAGGGAAAACTCTCGAACACCGGGGAGCTGTTTTTT
CASSFIIPGQGKLSNTGELFF
>TRBJ2-1|TRBD2|TRBV29-1|few
TGCAGCGCCGGGGGTCGAGCGGGGGGAATAAGTGAGCAGTTCTTC
CSAGGRAGGISEQFF
>TRBJ2-7|-|TRBV4-2|-
TGTGCCAGCAGCTCATTGGGGGAGCGAGACGAGCAGTACTTC
CASSSLGERDEQYF
>TRBJ2-3|-|TRBV5-1|few
TGCGCCAGCAGCGGCAGACACACTAACACAGATACGCAGTATTTT
CASSGRHTNTDTQYF
>TRBJ2-5|TRBD1|TRBV18|-
TGTGCCAGCTCACCACTACAGACAGGGCAAGAGACCCAGTACTTC
CASSPLQTGQETQYF
>TRBJ1-5|TRBD1|TRBV28|few
TGTGCCAGCAGCCCCCCAGGGGGCCTAGGGGTTCAGCCCCAGCATTTT
CASSPPGGLGVQPQHF
>TRBJ2-7|TRBD1|TRBV10-1|few
TGCGCCAGCAGTGAGGCAAGACAGGGGACGGACGAGCAGTACTTC
CASSEARQGTDEQYF
>TRBJ2-1|-|TRBV30|-
TGTGCCTGGAGTGGGGGTGGGTATGAGCAGTTCTTC
CAWSGGGYEQFF
>TRBJ2-5|-|TRBV4-3|few
TGCGCCAGCAGCCAATCATACCGGGGGCAAGAGACCCAGTACTTC
CASSQSYRGQETQYF
>TRBJ1-5|-|TRBV27|-
TGTGCCAGCAGATGGACAGTAAATCAGCCCCAGCATTTT
CASRWTVNQPQHF
>TRBJ2-5|-|TRBV5-1|many
TGCGCCAGCAGCTTGAGGGCCCAAGAGACCCAGTACTTC
CASSLRAQETQYF
>TRBJ1-2|-|TRBV20-1|-
TGCAGTGCTAGAGATCTGGGTCGCGTCGATGGCTACACCTTC
CSARDLGRVDGYTF
>TRBJ1-4|TRBD1|TRBV11-2|-
TGTGCCAGCAGCACGGGGCGGACAGGGGGCCTGGAAAAACTGTTTTTT
CASSTGRTGGLEKLFF
>TRBJ1-1|-|TRBV15|-
TGTGCCACCCTTAGGGGCGCTGAAGCTTTCTTT
CATLRGAEAFF
>TRBJ2-5|-|TRBV18|many
TGTGCCAGCTCACCAGGGAACCAAGAGACCCAGTACTTC
CASSPGNQETQYF
>TRBJ2-3|-|TRBV6-5|-
TGTGCCAGCAGTAATGTATACGATACGCAGTATTTT
CASSNVYDTQYF
>TRBJ1-1|-|TRBV20-1|many
TGCAGTGCTAGCCCGATGGGGTACTCTGAAGCTTTCTTT
CSASPMGYSEAFF
>TRBJ2-3|TRBD1|TRBV6-5|-
TGTGCCAGCAGTTACCCCTCGGCGTTTCGGGACAGGGGGCCAGATACGCAGTATTTT
CASSYPSAFRDRGPDTQYF
>TRBJ2-6|-|TRBV6-2/TRBV6-3|-
TGTGCCAGCAGTCACGGGGCCCAGCGAGGGGCCAACGTCCTGACTTTC
CASSHGAQRGANVLTF
>TRBJ1-5|TRBD1|TRBV18|-
TGTGCCAGCTCACCAGGGACAGGGGTAAATCAGCCCCAGCATTTT
CASSPGTGVNQPQHF
>TRBJ2-2|-|TRBV6-5|many
TGTGCCAGCAGCATAAGGGGGTTTGGCACCGGGGAGCTGTTTTTT
CASSIRGFGTGELFF